The 9 T cell receptor beta chains below all came from one sample that was sequenced in a study of cytomegalovirus exposure and HLA in healthy donors. Researchers ran the PCR with 60 Vbeta and 13 Jbeta primers. Sequencing used immunoSEQ multiplex PCR; TCRdb keeps in-frame clones, though not all of them. Among approximately 110,000 clones listed, roughly four fifths were seen once. The specimen sequenced was PBMCs. These receptors originate from a woman between 45 and 60 years old in good health and CMV-seropositive.

This clone was counted only a few times. The genes are TRBV19 and TRBJ2-1; D is uncertain. Trimming removed 5 bases from V and 2 bases from J, with 4 bases in between. Germline V gene data show CDR1 as LNHDA and CDR2 as SQIVND (reference sequence). The CDR3 spans 12 residues. This CDR3 reads CASSDTYNEQFF. CDR3 DNA sequence: TGTGCCAGTAGTGACACCTACAATGAGCAGTTCTTC.

In its sample, this clone was seen once. The chain recombines TRBV6-6 with TRBJ1-2, with 11 bases identical to TRBD1. In germline, CDR1 is MNHNY, CDR2 SVGAGI (reference sequence). With V trimmed by 6 bases and J by 5 bases, 5 bases remained unmatched. This CDR3 has 14 amino acids. CDR3 in amino acids: CASRQGTGGYGYTF. The CDR3 DNA sequence: TGTGCCAGCAGACAAGGGACAGGGGGATATGGCTACACCTTC.

V and J are TRBV29-1 and TRBJ2-3, with D possibly being TRBD2 (6 bases). This CDR3 contains 13 residues. V was shortened by 6 bases and J by 4 bases, with 14 bases between the two germline ends. CDR1 and CDR2 from the germline V gene are SQVTM and ANQGSEA. CDR3: CSVAGGSPDTQYF. CDR3 sequence (DNA): TGCAGCGTCGCCGGAGGGTCCCCAGATACGCAGTATTTT.

This clone was detected only a few times. The rearrangement uses TRBV6-5 and TRBJ2-7; possible D gene TRBD2, 6 bases. The length of the CDR3 is 13 residues. The V gene lost 6 bases and the J gene lost 6 bases, with 15 bases spanning the gap. CDR1 is MNHEY, CDR2 SVGAGI, per germline. The DNA for the CDR3 is TGTGCCAGCAGCCCCACGGGAGCGCCCGAGCAGTACTTC. Its translation is CASSPTGAPEQYF.

This rearrangement joins TRBV4-1 to TRBJ1-2; tentative D call: TRBD1 (6 bases). The CDR3 is 17 amino acids. Trimming removed 1 base from V and 0 bases from J, with 15 bases in between. Germline V lookup: CDR1 MGHRA, CDR2 YSYEKL. Written as DNA, the CDR3 is TGCGCCAGCAGCCAAGTATTTCCTGGACAGCCTAACTATGGCTACACCTTC. Its translation is CASSQVFPGQPNYGYTF.

This chain links TRBV11-3 with TRBJ1-6; D not certain. V lost 0 bases, J lost 9 bases, and 6 bases lay in between. This CDR3 comprises 13 residues. Germline V gene lookup returns CDR1 SGHNT and CDR2 YENEEA. CDR3 nucleotide sequence: TGTGCCAGCAGCTTAGAGGCCCGTTCACCCCTCCACTTT. It specifies CASSLEARSPLHF.

CDR3 bases: TGTGCCAGCAGTTACGGTCTGAGCGCGGATACGCAGTATTTT. Protein: CASSYGLSADTQYF. The J gene is TRBJ2-3, the V gene TRBV6-5; no reliable D call. Germline lookup yields CDR1 MNHEY and CDR2 SVGAGI. There are 14 residues in the CDR3. V shed 2 bases and J shed 6 bases, with 12 bases lying between them.

DNA of the CDR3: TGCGCCAGCAGCCGTCGACTACACACGACCGATGAGCAGTTCTTC. Translating gives CASSRRLHTTDEQFF. The chain is built from TRBV5-1 and TRBJ2-1; D is perhaps TRBD2 (5 bases). Trimming cost V 4 bases and J 8 bases, with 19 bases left between them. The CDR3 runs 15 residues. Germline CDR1 SGHRS, CDR2 YFSETQ. The full variable domain, rest sourced from reference TRBV5-1 and TRBJ2-1, is KAGVTQTPRYLIKTRGQQVTLSCSPISGHRSVSWYQQTPGQGLQFLFEYFSETQRNKGNFPGRFSGRQFSNSRSEMNVSTLELGDSALYLCASSRRLHTTDEQFFGPGTRLTVL.

The chain couples TRBV5-5 to TRBJ1-4, with 10 bases fitting TRBD1. Germline values: CDR1 SGHKS, CDR2 YYEKEE (reference sequence). The CDR3 is 16 residues long. J was trimmed by 5 bases and V by 4 bases; bases with no gene match: 8. As DNA, the CDR3 is TGTGCCAGCAGCCGGGCGGAGGACAGGGGGAATGAAAAACTGTTTTTT. Protein sequence: CASSRAEDRGNEKLFF.